This TCR beta chain is drawn from a study of kidney transplant recipient with SARS-CoV-2 infection. TCRdb re-derived calls from the reads in MiXCR, one entry per CDR3 protein. The data contain 200,000 to 300,000 distinct CDR3 sequences, under 35% of them seen just once; the ten biggest clones take up 6% to 8.5%. This clonotype was counted many times. A junction end diverges from the germline sequence, so it may reflect a read error. This sequence originates from a male patient between 25 and 39 years old who had COVID-19 and was a kidney transplant recipient. The graft donor may have contributed some T cells. The sequences come from a blood sample, collected at baseline and on approximately day 120 from a kidney transplant recipient.

CDR3 coding DNA: TGTGCCAGCGGTGAGGACAGCAATCAGCCCCAGCATTTT. Amino acid sequence: CASGEDSNQPQHF. V usage is TRBV2 and J usage is TRBJ1-5; D is undetermined. The CDR3 length is 13 residues. Germline V gene lookup returns CDR1 SNHLY and CDR2 FYNNEI.